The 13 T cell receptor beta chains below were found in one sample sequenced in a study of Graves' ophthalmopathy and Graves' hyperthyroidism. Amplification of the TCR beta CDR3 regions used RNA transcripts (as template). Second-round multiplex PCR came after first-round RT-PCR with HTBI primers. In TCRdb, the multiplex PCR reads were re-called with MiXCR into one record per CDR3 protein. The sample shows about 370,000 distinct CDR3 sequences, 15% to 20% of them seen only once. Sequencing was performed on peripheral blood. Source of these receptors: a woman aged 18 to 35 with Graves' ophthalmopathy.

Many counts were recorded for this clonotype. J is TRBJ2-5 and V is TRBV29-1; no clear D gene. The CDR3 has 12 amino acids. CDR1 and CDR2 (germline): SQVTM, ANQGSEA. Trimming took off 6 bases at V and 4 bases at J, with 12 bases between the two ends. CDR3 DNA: TGCAGCGTCGGTAACCCTACAGAGACCCAGTACTTC. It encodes CSVGNPTETQYF.

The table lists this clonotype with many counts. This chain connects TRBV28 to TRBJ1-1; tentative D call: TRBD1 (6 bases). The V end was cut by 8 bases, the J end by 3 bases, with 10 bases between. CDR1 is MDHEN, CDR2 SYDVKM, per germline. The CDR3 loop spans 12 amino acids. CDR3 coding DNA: TGTGCCAGCCAGGGGATTGACACTGAAGCTTTCTTT. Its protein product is CASQGIDTEAFF.

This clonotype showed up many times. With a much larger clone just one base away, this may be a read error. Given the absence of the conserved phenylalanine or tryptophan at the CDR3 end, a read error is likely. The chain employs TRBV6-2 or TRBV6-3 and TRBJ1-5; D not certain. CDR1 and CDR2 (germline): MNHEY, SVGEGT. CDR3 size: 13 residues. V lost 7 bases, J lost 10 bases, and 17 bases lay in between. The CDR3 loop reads CASTTQLEHPQHL. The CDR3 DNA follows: TGTGCCAGCACCACCCAACTTGAGCATCCCCAGCATCTT.

CDR3 amino acids: CASSYGGGQNYEQYF. The CDR3 region has the DNA TGTGCCAGCAGTTACGGCGGGGGACAGAATTACGAGCAGTACTTC. V usage is TRBV6-2 or TRBV6-3 and J usage is TRBJ2-7; D is tentatively TRBD1 or TRBD2 (7 bases each). Trimming shortened V by 2 bases and J by 4 bases, and 15 bases separated the two germline ends. CDR1 and CDR2 (germline): MNHEY, SVGEGT. This CDR3 has 15 residues.

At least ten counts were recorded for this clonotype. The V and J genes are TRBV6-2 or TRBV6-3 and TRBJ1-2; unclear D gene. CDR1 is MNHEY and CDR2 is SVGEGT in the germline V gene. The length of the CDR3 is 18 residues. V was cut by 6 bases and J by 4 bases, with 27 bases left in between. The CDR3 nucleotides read TGTGCCAGCAGCCTTAGTCGAATTACCTCAAGGGTCGGCTATGGCTACACCTTC. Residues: CASSLSRITSRVGYGYTF.

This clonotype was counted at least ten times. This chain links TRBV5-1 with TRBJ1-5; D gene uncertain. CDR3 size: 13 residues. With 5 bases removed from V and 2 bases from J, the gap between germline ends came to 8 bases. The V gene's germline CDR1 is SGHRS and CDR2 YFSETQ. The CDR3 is CASRESGNQPQHF. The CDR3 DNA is TGCGCCAGCAGGGAATCCGGCAATCAGCCCCAGCATTTT.

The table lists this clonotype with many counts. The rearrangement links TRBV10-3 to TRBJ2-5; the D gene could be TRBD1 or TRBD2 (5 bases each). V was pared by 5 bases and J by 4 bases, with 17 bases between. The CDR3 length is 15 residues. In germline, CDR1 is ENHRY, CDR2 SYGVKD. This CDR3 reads CAISFSIRGGETQYF. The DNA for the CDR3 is TGTGCCATCAGTTTTTCTATTCGGGGCGGAGAGACCCAGTACTTC.

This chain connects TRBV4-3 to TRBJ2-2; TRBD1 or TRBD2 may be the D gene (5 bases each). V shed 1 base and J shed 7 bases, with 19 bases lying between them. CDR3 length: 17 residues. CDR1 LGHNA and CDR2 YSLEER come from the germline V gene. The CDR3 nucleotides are TGCGCCAGCAGCCAAGCCATACTCGGGACCATAGACGGGGAGCTGTTTTTT. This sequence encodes CASSQAILGTIDGELFF.

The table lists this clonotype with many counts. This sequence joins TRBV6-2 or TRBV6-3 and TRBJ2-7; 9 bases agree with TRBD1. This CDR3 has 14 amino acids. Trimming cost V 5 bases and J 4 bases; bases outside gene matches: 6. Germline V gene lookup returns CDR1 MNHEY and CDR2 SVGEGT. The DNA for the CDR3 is TGTGCCAGCAGTCGAGGGACAGGGAAGTACGAGCAGTACTTC. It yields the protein CASSRGTGKYEQYF.

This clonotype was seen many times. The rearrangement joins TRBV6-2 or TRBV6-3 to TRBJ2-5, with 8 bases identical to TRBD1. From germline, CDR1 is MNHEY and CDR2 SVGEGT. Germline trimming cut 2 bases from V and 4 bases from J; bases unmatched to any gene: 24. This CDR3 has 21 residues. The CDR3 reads CASSYHAWTGSPKGRGETQYF. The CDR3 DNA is TGTGCCAGCAGTTACCATGCCTGGACAGGGAGCCCAAAGGGGCGTGGAGAGACCCAGTACTTC.

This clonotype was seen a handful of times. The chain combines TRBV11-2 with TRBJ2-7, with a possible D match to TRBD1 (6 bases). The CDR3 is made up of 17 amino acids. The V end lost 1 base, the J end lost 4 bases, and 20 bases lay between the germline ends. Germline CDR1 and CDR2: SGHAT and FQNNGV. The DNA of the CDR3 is TGTGCCAGCAGCTTAGTTTTTTACGAGGACAGCTTTTACGAGCAGTACTTC. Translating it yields CASSLVFYEDSFYEQYF.

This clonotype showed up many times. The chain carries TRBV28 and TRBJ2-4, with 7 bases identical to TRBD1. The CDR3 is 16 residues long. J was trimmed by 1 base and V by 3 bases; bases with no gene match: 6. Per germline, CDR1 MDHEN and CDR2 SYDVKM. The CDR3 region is CASSFTDRWAKNIQYF. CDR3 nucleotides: TGTGCCAGCAGTTTTACGGACAGGTGGGCCAAAAACATTCAGTACTTC.

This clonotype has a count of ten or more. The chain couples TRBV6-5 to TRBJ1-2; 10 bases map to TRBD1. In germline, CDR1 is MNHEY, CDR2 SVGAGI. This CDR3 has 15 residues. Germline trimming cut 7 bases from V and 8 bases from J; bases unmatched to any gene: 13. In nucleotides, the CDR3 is TGTGCCAGCACCGACGGGACAGGGGTATATCAGGGCTACACCTTC. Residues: CASTDGTGVYQGYTF.